This T cell receptor (beta chain) appears in the sequencing data of a study of shared clonotypes between healthy human individuals. Regarding the study as a whole: The sharing of roughly 5% of naive CD4 clonotypes was seen across a handful of donors.

A remark on this clone: Its antigen is still unknown.

The assay was run at deep level. Methods used by the authors: ImmunoSEQ supplied junction-only sequences lacking quality scores, so filtering was different. Produced via immunoSEQ multiplex PCR; TCRdb's table is partial and in-frame only. V, J and clone size are those of that table, while D and trimming were read from the DNA. The sample includes approximately 2,000,000 clones, around 90% of them seen just once. V was clipped by 7 bases and J by 2 bases, with 13 bases between them. Germline CDR1 and CDR2: SNHLY and FYNNEI. This CDR3 comprises 14 residues. Within Nashville, Tennessee resided all donors, each a Caucasian adult.

The receptor was derived from a man aged 18 to 35 in good health. Some clones in this sample may be carry-over from other donors' samples. The chain has TRBV2 and TRBJ2-3, with TRBD2 as a possible D gene (5 bases). Specimen: naive CD4+ T cells from PBMCs. Subset in this sample: CD45RA+ positively selected. CDR3 in amino acids: CASKRESITDTQYF. The CDR3 bases are TGTGCCAGCAAAAGGGAGTCAATCACAGATACGCAGTATTTT.